The source of this T cell receptor beta chain is a study of shared clonotypes between healthy human individuals. Naive CD8 cells were CD45RO-negative, positively selected for CCR7, excluding terminally differentiated effector memory CD45RA+ cells. Germline V CDR1 and CDR2: SGHVS, FNYEAQ. The J segment lost 1 base and the V segment lost 0 bases, leaving 2 bases of the junction unmatched. This CDR3 is 15 amino acids long. Profiling relied on immunoSEQ multiplex PCR, and the TCRdb table lists in-frame clones only, not all of them. Among over 2,000,000 clones, 93% were seen once, and the ten largest hold more than 1.5%.

V usage is TRBV7-6 and J usage is TRBJ1-1; 7 bases are shared with TRBD1. The sample consisted of naive CD8+ T cells from PBMCs. This sequence was found in a man aged 18 to 29 in good health. Some clones in this sample may be carry-over from other donors' samples. The CDR3 region has the DNA TGTGCCAGCAGCTTAGCGACAGGGAGGAACACTGAAGCTTTCTTT. Translating it yields CASSLATGRNTEAFF. Full variable domain (missing parts from reference TRBV7-6 and TRBJ1-1): GAGVSQSPRYKVTKRGQDVALRCDPISGHVSLYWYRQALGQGPEFLTYFNYEAQQDKSGLPNDRFSAERPEGSISTLTIQRTEQRDSAMYRCASSLATGRNTEAFFGQGTRLTVV.